Listed below are T cell receptor beta chains from one sample, sequenced in a study of blood T cell repertoires in COVID-19. Here immunoSEQ multiplex PCR was the method, and the copy in TCRdb shows in-frame clones only, minus some. The data contain about 300,000 clones, 85% to 90% of them singletons. Sequenced input: peripheral blood. The receptors derive from a man aged 65-85 years with acute or convalescent COVID-19. The CDR3 runs from the conserved cysteine through the conserved F or W. Each record gives: V gene, J gene, D gene, clone size, CDR3 DNA, CDR3 protein. The D gene is left open where the match is weak. Some rows mark clone size as missing; the rest say once, few, many or name a class of expanded clone.

V: TRBV4-3; J: TRBJ2-1; D: .; size: many; DNA: TGCGCCAGCAGCCAGACTAGGTTTGTGCAGTTCTTC; CDR3: CASSQTRFVQFF
V: TRBV9; J: TRBJ2-7; D: .; size: .; DNA: TGTGCCAGCAGCGTAGGAAGCGGGTCCTACGAGCAGTACTTC; CDR3: CASSVGSGSYEQYF
V: TRBV27; J: TRBJ2-2; D: .; size: .; DNA: TGTGCCAGCAGTTTATGGGCCACCGGGGAGCTGTTTTTT; CDR3: CASSLWATGELFF
V: TRBV18; J: TRBJ2-1; D: .; size: .; DNA: TGTGCCAGCTCACCACAGGGGATGAATGAGCAGTTCTTC; CDR3: CASSPQGMNEQFF
V: TRBV10-3; J: TRBJ2-7; D: TRBD1; size: .; DNA: TGTGCCATCAGGGGGACAGATCTCTACGAGCAGTACTTC; CDR3: CAIRGTDLYEQYF
V: TRBV6-7; J: TRBJ2-7; D: TRBD1; size: .; DNA: TGTGCCAGCACCAGCCGGGTTACGGGACAGAAAAGGCACGAGCAGTACTTC; CDR3: CASTSRVTGQKRHEQYF
V: TRBV29-1; J: TRBJ2-1; D: TRBD2; size: .; DNA: TGCAGCGTTGATGCGTGGGGGGGTGAGCAGTTCTTC; CDR3: CSVDAWGGEQFF
V: TRBV6-2/TRBV6-3; J: TRBJ2-2; D: TRBD1; size: few; DNA: TGTGCCAGCAGTTGGACAGGGCCCACCGGGGAGCTGTTTTTT; CDR3: CASSWTGPTGELFF
V: TRBV28; J: TRBJ2-5; D: TRBD1; size: .; DNA: TGTGCCAGCAGTTCCGGGACAGTGCGAGAGACCCAGTACTTC; CDR3: CASSSGTVRETQYF
V: TRBV19; J: TRBJ1-6; D: TRBD1; size: .; DNA: TGTGCCAGTAGTCCTTACCTCGGCAGGGGGTCACCCCTCCACTTT; CDR3: CASSPYLGRGSPLHF
V: TRBV28; J: TRBJ1-2; D: .; size: once; DNA: TGTGCCAGCAGACAGGGAAATCGGGGTGGCTACACCTTC; CDR3: CASRQGNRGGYTF
V: TRBV11-2; J: TRBJ1-5; D: .; size: .; DNA: TGTGCCAGCAGCTTAGAACAGGGAAATCTGCAGCCCCAGCATTTT; CDR3: CASSLEQGNLQPQHF
V: TRBV15; J: TRBJ2-7; D: .; size: .; DNA: TGTGCCACCAGCAGAGACCGGGTCAATCACGAGCAGTACTTC; CDR3: CATSRDRVNHEQYF
V: TRBV30; J: TRBJ1-5; D: .; size: .; DNA: TGTGCCTGGAGTGAATCCAACAATCAGCCCCAGCATTTT; CDR3: CAWSESNNQPQHF
V: TRBV7-9; J: TRBJ2-1; D: .; size: many; DNA: TGTGCCAGCAGCTTAGGTCGGGCGGGGAGTGAGCAGTTCTTC; CDR3: CASSLGRAGSEQFF
V: TRBV7-9; J: TRBJ1-1; D: .; size: .; DNA: TGTGCCAGCAGCCCCAGGGGTGACACTGAAGCTTTCTTT; CDR3: CASSPRGDTEAFF
V: TRBV19; J: TRBJ2-5; D: TRBD2; size: .; DNA: TGTGCCAGTAGAGGCGGGGGGGTTGCAGAGACCCAGTACTTC; CDR3: CASRGGGVAETQYF
V: TRBV19; J: TRBJ2-3; D: TRBD2; size: once; DNA: TGTGCCAGTAGTTTGACCGGGACTAGTCGGCCAGATACGCAGTATTTT; CDR3: CASSLTGTSRPDTQYF
V: TRBV6-5; J: TRBJ1-2; D: .; size: .; DNA: TGTGCCAGCAGCACCGTGGGAGGTAATGGCTACACCTTC; CDR3: CASSTVGGNGYTF
V: TRBV29-1; J: TRBJ2-1; D: TRBD2; size: .; DNA: TGCAGCGTTGTAAGGACTAGCGGGAGAGATGAGCAGTTCTTC; CDR3: CSVVRTSGRDEQFF
V: TRBV20-1; J: TRBJ2-7; D: TRBD1; size: few; DNA: TGCAGTGCTAGTCGGCAGGGGGCTATGTACGAGCAGTACTTC; CDR3: CSASRQGAMYEQYF
V: TRBV4-2; J: TRBJ1-1; D: .; size: .; DNA: TGTGCCAGCAGCCAAGTCCGGTCGGGGGAAGCTTTCTTT; CDR3: CASSQVRSGEAFF
V: TRBV18; J: TRBJ2-7; D: TRBD2; size: .; DNA: TGTGCCAGCTCACCAATTACTAGCGGGATCAACGAGCAGTACTTC; CDR3: CASSPITSGINEQYF
V: TRBV7-2; J: TRBJ1-1; D: .; size: .; DNA: TGTGCCAACCTGGGAGAGATGAACACTGAAGCTTTCTTT; CDR3: CANLGEMNTEAFF
V: TRBV19; J: TRBJ1-5; D: .; size: .; DNA: TGTGCCAGTAGTATAGGGGCAGGGGCACTATTAAGGCAGCCCCAGCATTTT; CDR3: CASSIGAGALLRQPQHF
V: TRBV24-1; J: TRBJ2-7; D: TRBD1; size: .; DNA: TGTGCCACCAGTGATCCATCCAGGGGGACCTACGAGCAGTACTTC; CDR3: CATSDPSRGTYEQYF
V: TRBV7-9; J: TRBJ1-2; D: .; size: once; DNA: TGTGCCAGCAGCTTAGTCCAGGGCGGCTACACCTTC; CDR3: CASSLVQGGYTF
V: TRBV6-1; J: TRBJ2-1; D: TRBD2; size: once; DNA: TGTGCCAGCAGTGAAGCCCGGACTAGCGGAGAGCAGTTCTTC; CDR3: CASSEARTSGEQFF
V: TRBV7-2; J: TRBJ2-7; D: .; size: .; DNA: TGTGCCAGCAGCTTAGTCCTCTACGAGCAGTACTTC; CDR3: CASSLVLYEQYF
V: TRBV7-6; J: TRBJ2-7; D: TRBD2; size: .; DNA: TGTGCCAGCAGCAGGGAAGGGACTAGCGGCTACGAGCAGTACTTC; CDR3: CASSREGTSGYEQYF
V: TRBV25-1; J: TRBJ2-7; D: TRBD2; size: .; DNA: TGTGCCAGCAGTGGGGGACTAGCGGGAGGGCCTGGGGAGCAGTACTTC; CDR3: CASSGGLAGGPGEQYF
V: TRBV30; J: TRBJ2-7; D: .; size: .; DNA: TGTGCCTGGAGCCGAGACAGCTACGAGCAGTACTTC; CDR3: CAWSRDSYEQYF
V: TRBV19; J: TRBJ1-5; D: .; size: once; DNA: TGTGCCAGTAGCCCACAGAACAATCAGCCCCAGCATTTT; CDR3: CASSPQNNQPQHF
V: TRBV7-9; J: TRBJ2-7; D: .; size: .; DNA: TGTGCCAGCAGCCCCCGGACAGCAATCTCCTACGAGCAGTACTTC; CDR3: CASSPRTAISYEQYF
V: TRBV28; J: TRBJ1-1; D: .; size: .; DNA: TGTGCCAGCAGTTTAGTCACAGGGACGTCTGGGAACACTGAAGCTTTCTTT; CDR3: CASSLVTGTSGNTEAFF
V: TRBV28; J: TRBJ1-1; D: TRBD1; size: .; DNA: TGTGCCAGCAGTGGCGGGACAGGGCGGATGGCTTTCTTT; CDR3: CASSGGTGRMAFF
V: TRBV6-2/TRBV6-3; J: TRBJ2-7; D: .; size: .; DNA: TGTGCCAGCAGTTACAGGGGGAACGAGCAGTACTTC; CDR3: CASSYRGNEQYF
V: TRBV5-4; J: TRBJ1-6; D: .; size: .; DNA: TGTGCCAGCAGCTTGGAGGGACATGGGGGACCCCTCCACTTT; CDR3: CASSLEGHGGPLHF
V: TRBV19; J: TRBJ2-3; D: TRBD1; size: once; DNA: TGTGCCAGTAGTATATCGACAGGGGGCACAGATACGCAGTATTTT; CDR3: CASSISTGGTDTQYF
V: TRBV15; J: TRBJ1-1; D: .; size: .; DNA: TGTGCCACCAGCAGAGAGCGGGGGAACACTGAAGCTTTCTTT; CDR3: CATSRERGNTEAFF
V: TRBV29-1; J: TRBJ2-5; D: TRBD1; size: .; DNA: TGCAGCGTGACTACAGGGGTCGAGACCCAGTACTTC; CDR3: CSVTTGVETQYF
V: TRBV3-1/TRBV3-2; J: TRBJ2-3; D: TRBD2; size: .; DNA: TGTGCCAGCAGCCAAGCCCCCCTAGCGGGGGACACAGATACGCAGTATTTT; CDR3: CASSQAPLAGDTDTQYF